Shown below are 31 T cell receptor beta chains from a single sample sequenced in a study of blood T cell repertoires in COVID-19. Using immunoSEQ multiplex PCR, the repertoire was profiled, and TCRdb retains in-frame clones only, with some absent. The data hold about 140,000 clones, with roughly 75% observed a single time. The sample taken for sequencing was PBMCs or T cells enriched from blood (not recorded which). Source of these receptors: a woman between 50 and 59 years old who had recovered from COVID-19.

The chain is built from TRBV2 and TRBJ1-6; D is undetermined. Germline V gene data show CDR1 as SNHLY and CDR2 as FYNNEI. Between the trimmed V and J ends, which lost 5 bases and 2 bases, there was a span of 10 bases. There are 15 residues in the CDR3. This chain's CDR3 is CASSNEGPYNSPLHF. The CDR3, as DNA: TGTGCCAGCAGTAACGAGGGTCCCTATAATTCACCCCTCCACTTT.

The chain carries TRBV5-1 and TRBJ1-2; the D is unclear. Germline V gene sequence: CDR1 SGHRS, CDR2 YFSETQ. The CDR3 sequence is 13 residues long. V shed 1 base and J shed 0 bases, with 4 bases lying between them. CDR3 sequence reads: CASSLSPNYGYTF. The CDR3 nucleotides are TGCGCCAGCAGCTTGTCTCCTAACTATGGCTACACCTTC.

This sequence joins TRBV12-2 and TRBJ2-5; TRBD1 is the table's D call and was not checked against the DNA. TRBV12-2 is an annotated pseudogene. This CDR3 is built from 15 residues. CDR3 nucleotide sequence: TGTGCAAGTCGCCCTCAACAGGGGGCACGAGAGACCCAGTACTTC. It specifies CASRPQQGARETQYF.

This clone was picked up a small number of times. J is TRBJ1-4 and V is TRBV30; TRBD1 aligns across 7 bases. Germline values: CDR1 GTSNPN, CDR2 SVGIG (reference sequence). There are 15 residues in the CDR3. Losses at the gene ends were 2 bases for V and 6 bases for J; bases not matched to a gene: 9. The CDR3 DNA reads as TGTGCCTGGAGTTTCCAAGACAGGGCTGATGAAAAACTGTTTTTT. Residues: CAWSFQDRADEKLFF.

CDR3 amino acids: CASSSVQNEKLFF. CDR3 nucleotides: TGTGCCAGTAGTAGCGTACAGAATGAAAAACTGTTTTTT. V usage is TRBV19 and J usage is TRBJ1-4, with unresolved D. The CDR3 runs 13 residues. Germline V gives CDR1 LNHDA, CDR2 SQIVND (reference sequence). With 4 bases removed from V and 5 bases from J, the gap between germline ends came to 8 bases.

In its sample, this clone was seen many times. The V gene is TRBV5-5, the J gene TRBJ2-7; perhaps TRBD2 as D (6 bases). V lost 0 bases to trimming and J lost 4 bases, with 17 bases between them. The germline gives CDR1 SGHKS, CDR2 YYEKEE (reference sequence). This CDR3 has 16 residues. CDR3 DNA sequence: TGTGCCAGCAGCTTGGGCCTGGCGGGACGTACATACGAGCAGTACTTC. The encoded protein is CASSLGLAGRTYEQYF. The full variable domain, with the rest looked up from reference TRBV5-5 and TRBJ2-7, is DAGVTQSPTHLIKTRGQQVTLRCSPISGHKSVSWYQQVLGQGPQFIFQYYEKEERGRGNFPDRFSARQFPNYSSELNVNALLLGDSALYLCASSLGLAGRTYEQYFGPGTRLTVT.

The chain carries TRBV11-2 and TRBJ1-4; TRBD1 might be the D (5 bases). The CDR3 consists of 16 residues. V was shortened by 5 bases and J by 0 bases, with 13 bases between the two germline ends. Germline lookup yields CDR1 SGHAT and CDR2 FQNNGV. As DNA, the CDR3 is TGTGCCAGCAGCGACGGGGGGGGAGCAACTAATGAAAAACTGTTTTTT. Amino acid sequence: CASSDGGGATNEKLFF. Full variable domain (outside the CDR3, taken from reference TRBV11-2 and TRBJ1-4): EAGVAQSPRYKIIEKRQSVAFWCNPISGHATLYWYQQILGQGPKLLIQFQNNGVVDDSQLPKDRFSAERLKGVDSTLKIQPAKLEDSAVYLCASSDGGGATNEKLFFGSGTQLSVL.

This clone was seen only a few times. The rearrangement joins TRBV18 to TRBJ2-7, with a weak D call TRBD2 (7 bases). The CDR3 loop spans 17 amino acids. Germline CDR1 reads KGHSH; CDR2 reads LQKENI. Trimming stripped 3 bases from V and 2 bases from J, with 20 bases between. CDR3 region: CASSPGTVGGTTYEQYV. CDR3 sequence (DNA): TGTGCCAGCTCACCTGGAACAGTAGGGGGGACTACCTACGAGCAGTACGTC.

This clone was picked up many times. The rearrangement joins TRBV2 to TRBJ1-1; 8 nucleotides agree with TRBD1. Trimming cost V 5 bases and J 3 bases; bases outside gene matches: 20. In germline, CDR1 is SNHLY, CDR2 FYNNEI. The CDR3 contains 19 residues. The CDR3 spells CASSTFSGAGGVTDTEAFF. In DNA, the CDR3 is TGTGCCAGCAGTACGTTCAGTGGGGCAGGGGGCGTAACGGACACTGAAGCTTTCTTT.

The chain uses TRBV5-6 and TRBJ1-4; 9 bases map to TRBD1. The germline gives CDR1 SGHDT, CDR2 YYEEEE. Germline trimming cut 0 bases from V and 7 bases from J; bases unmatched to any gene: 10. The CDR3 covers 17 residues. The CDR3 DNA reads TGTGCCAGCAGCTTGGGGTGGGGCACAGGGGGCCGTGAAAAACTGTTTTTT. Translated, it gives CASSLGWGTGGREKLFF.

The V call is TRBV30, the J call TRBJ1-1; unclear D gene. V was cut by 2 bases and J by 4 bases, with 11 bases left in between. The germline gives CDR1 GTSNPN, CDR2 SVGIG (reference sequence). There are 13 residues in the CDR3. The CDR3 is CAWSPGGSTEAFF. The CDR3 DNA sequence: TGTGCCTGGAGTCCCGGAGGAAGCACTGAAGCTTTCTTT. Using reference TRBV30 and TRBJ1-1 for the parts outside the CDR3, the full variable domain is SQTIHQWPATLVQPVGSPLSLECTVEGTSNPNLYWYRQAAGRGLQLLFYSVGIGQISSEVPQNLSASRPQDRQFILSSKKLLLSDSGFYLCAWSPGGSTEAFFGQGTRLTVV.

V usage is TRBV9 and J usage is TRBJ1-4; 11 bases are a match to TRBD1. Germline-derived CDR1 and CDR2 are SGDLS and YYNGEE. The CDR3 runs 15 residues. Unmatched junction bases numbered 3, after V lost 1 base and J lost 7 bases. The CDR3 DNA follows: TGTGCCAGCAGCGTATCCGGGACAGGGGGTGAAAAACTGTTTTTT. Translating it yields CASSVSGTGGEKLFF.

This clone has just one count. The chain joins TRBV11-2 to TRBJ1-1; D may be TRBD1 (6 bases). There are 14 residues in the CDR3. V lost 5 bases to trimming and J lost 1 base, with 11 bases between them. The germline V gene has CDR1 SGHAT and CDR2 FQNNGV. The CDR3 loop is CASSRGHTNTEAFF. The CDR3 nucleotides are TGTGCCAGCAGCCGGGGACACACGAACACTGAAGCTTTCTTT.

The genes are TRBV27 and TRBJ1-2; 8 nucleotides agree with TRBD1. Germline V gene data show CDR1 as MNHEY and CDR2 as SMNVEV (reference sequence). V lost 4 bases, J lost 2 bases, and 12 bases stayed unmatched. There are 17 residues in the CDR3. The CDR3 sequence: CASSSGDRQFLNYGYTF. In nucleotides, the CDR3 is TGTGCCAGCAGTTCGGGGGACAGGCAATTTCTAAACTATGGCTACACCTTC.

This chain joins TRBV19 and TRBJ1-2; the match to TRBD1 covers 7 bases. Trimming removed 5 bases from V and 6 bases from J; junction bases left unmatched: 15. The CDR3 extends over 16 amino acids. The V gene's germline CDR1 is LNHDA and CDR2 SQIVND (reference sequence). The CDR3 nucleotides read TGTGCCAGTAGTCGGCATTGGCGCGGGACAGCTGATGGCTACACCTTC. Its protein is CASSRHWRGTADGYTF.

This chain uses TRBV2 with TRBJ2-7; tentatively, D is TRBD2 (6 bases). V was clipped by 4 bases and J by 0 bases, with 13 bases between them. The germline gives CDR1 SNHLY, CDR2 FYNNEI. The CDR3 length is 15 residues. The CDR3 loop reads CASSVGDSSSYEQYF. CDR3 bases: TGTGCCAGCAGTGTGGGGGACTCGAGCTCCTACGAGCAGTACTTC.

The chain links TRBV4-1 to TRBJ2-3, with TRBD2 as a possible D gene (5 bases). V lost 3 bases, J lost 0 bases, and 7 bases lay in between. Germline assignment: CDR1 MGHRA and CDR2 YSYEKL. The CDR3 runs to 14 residues. The CDR3 here is CASSQEASTDTQYF. The DNA for the CDR3 is TGCGCCAGCAGCCAGGAGGCTAGCACAGATACGCAGTATTTT.

The CDR3 reads CASSVDITLNNEQFF. DNA of the CDR3: TGTGCCAGCAGCGTAGATATTACCCTAAACAATGAGCAGTTCTTC. The chain joins TRBV9 to TRBJ2-1; D not certain. Trimming left V 0 bases short and J 5 bases short, with 12 bases between. CDR3 length equals 15 residues. CDR1 SGDLS and CDR2 YYNGEE come from the germline V gene.

The chain recombines TRBV15 with TRBJ1-5; D possibly corresponds to TRBD1 (5 bases). V gave up 0 bases and J gave up 3 bases, with 15 bases separating them. This CDR3 is 17 amino acids long. From germline, CDR1 is LNHNV and CDR2 YYDKDF (reference sequence). The CDR3 sequence is CATSREALGGYNQPQHF. The DNA for the CDR3 is TGTGCCACCAGCAGAGAGGCCCTTGGGGGGTACAATCAGCCCCAGCATTTT.

The gene calls are TRBV6-5 and TRBJ2-7; 9 nucleotides match TRBD2. CDR1 and CDR2 (germline): MNHEY, SVGAGI. Trimming cost V 7 bases and J 4 bases; bases outside gene matches: 8. This CDR3 is 14 amino acids long. This CDR3 is CASMVAGARYEQYF. The CDR3 nucleotides read TGTGCCAGCATGGTAGCGGGGGCTCGTTACGAGCAGTACTTC.

The chain carries TRBV4-1 and TRBJ2-7, with 11 bases identical to TRBD1. Germline CDR1 MGHRA, CDR2 YSYEKL. The CDR3 runs 16 residues. V lost 3 bases and J lost 3; bases outside the gene matches: 7. The CDR3 loop reads CASSHHPGTGGYEQYF. In DNA, the CDR3 is TGCGCCAGCAGCCACCATCCCGGGACAGGGGGCTACGAGCAGTACTTC.

The chain carries TRBV7-9 and TRBJ1-5; 7 nucleotides match TRBD1. The CDR3 covers 16 residues. CDR1 and CDR2 from the germline V gene are SEHNR and FQNEAQ (reference sequence). V shed 3 bases, J shed 2 bases, and the junction held 7 bases outside the gene matches. CDR3 region: CASSLGRGSGNQPQHF. CDR3 in DNA: TGTGCCAGCAGCTTGGGCAGGGGGTCCGGCAATCAGCCCCAGCATTTT.

The J gene is TRBJ1-1, the V gene TRBV3-1 (or the pseudogene TRBV3-2), with TRBD1 matching 7 bases. The CDR3 is 15 residues long. The V and J ends lost 3 bases and 4 bases, in that order; junction bases with no gene match: 8. CDR1 is LGHDT and CDR2 is YNNKEL in the germline V gene (reference sequence). The CDR3 DNA sequence: TGTGCCAGCAGCCAGGGGACAGCTGGAAGCACTGAAGCTTTCTTT. Amino acid sequence: CASSQGTAGSTEAFF.

This clone was seen ten or more times. This chain uses TRBV7-8 with TRBJ2-1, with 12 positions matching TRBD2. J gave up 8 bases and V 5 bases, and 10 bases lay outside the gene matches. The CDR3 covers 16 residues. From germline, CDR1 is SGHVS and CDR2 FQNEAQ. CDR3 nucleotides: TGTGCCAGCAGCAGTCGACTAGCGGGGGAGGGGGATGAGCAGTTCTTC. Protein sequence: CASSSRLAGEGDEQFF.

The chain is built from TRBV4-2 and TRBJ1-2; possibly TRBD1 for D (6 bases). CDR3 size: 16 residues. Trimming left V 0 bases short and J 7 bases short, with 18 bases between. Germline CDR1 LGHNA, CDR2 YNFKEQ. CDR3 sequence reads: CASSQEGGPGAGGYTF. Written as DNA, the CDR3 is TGTGCCAGCAGCCAAGAAGGGGGACCAGGGGCGGGTGGCTACACCTTC.

The chain employs TRBV18 and TRBJ1-5; D gene uncertain. The CDR3 loop spans 13 amino acids. Trimming removed 6 bases at V and 3 bases at J, with 9 bases between. Germline CDR1 KGHSH, CDR2 LQKENI. CDR3 nucleotide sequence: TGTGCCAGCTCCCGGGAGGCCAATCAGCCCCAGCATTTT. It translates to CASSREANQPQHF. Based on the CDR3 plus reference TRBV18 and TRBJ1-5, the full variable domain is NAGVMQNPRHLVRRRGQEARLRCSPMKGHSHVYWYRQLPEEGLKFMVYLQKENIIDESGMPKERFSAEFPKEGPSILRIQQVVRGDSAAYFCASSREANQPQHFGDGTRLSIL.

The chain is built from TRBV18 and TRBJ1-6; 8 bases match TRBD1. The J segment lost 7 bases and the V segment lost 6 bases, leaving 11 bases of the junction unmatched. The CDR3 totals 16 residues. Per the germline V gene, CDR1 is KGHSH and CDR2 is LQKENI. Here the CDR3 DNA reads TGTGCCAGCTCGCCCACGACAGGGGCAGGGAATTCACCCCTCCACTTT. Its translation: CASSPTTGAGNSPLHF.

The chain is built from TRBV6-6 and TRBJ1-5, with 8 bases aligning to TRBD1. The V gene's germline CDR1 is MNHNY and CDR2 SVGAGI (reference sequence). Trimming took 5 bases from V and 3 from J; bases not matched to a gene: 18. This CDR3 comprises 19 residues. The CDR3: CASSLSGGRGQVDNQPQHF. The DNA of the CDR3 is TGTGCCAGCAGTCTAAGTGGGGGAAGGGGACAGGTCGACAATCAGCCCCAGCATTTT.

The sample holds a few counts of this clone. The chain has TRBV21-1 and TRBJ1-5; TRBD1 reflects the table's D call only, with no check against the DNA. TRBV21-1 is recorded as a pseudogene. There are 19 residues in the CDR3. The CDR3 sequence is CASSKARQGASYSNQPQHF. CDR3 nucleotide sequence: TGTGCCAGCAGCAAAGCCAGACAGGGGGCGAGTTATAGCAATCAGCCCCAGCATTTT.

This clone was detected only a few times. V is TRBV7-9 and J is TRBJ2-1, with TRBD2 identical over 9 bases. The V gene's germline CDR1 is SEHNR and CDR2 FQNEAQ (reference sequence). The CDR3 is made up of 16 amino acids. Losses at the gene ends were 2 bases for V and 2 bases for J; bases not matched to a gene: 4. The CDR3: CASSLWLAGTYNEQFF. In DNA, the CDR3 is TGTGCCAGCAGCTTATGGCTAGCGGGAACCTACAATGAGCAGTTCTTC. Looking up the rest from reference TRBV7-9 and TRBJ2-1 gives the full variable domain: DTGVSQNPRHKITKRGQNVTFRCDPISEHNRLYWYRQTLGQGPEFLTYFQNEAQLEKSRLLSDRFSAERPKGSFSTLEIQRTEQGDSAMYLCASSLWLAGTYNEQFFGPGTRLTVL.

CDR3 sequence (DNA): TGTGCCAGCAGTGAAGCGGGCAGGGCGAACACTGAAGCTTTCTTT. Translating it yields CASSEAGRANTEAFF. The rearrangement joins TRBV6-1 to TRBJ1-1; tentative D call: TRBD1 (5 bases). The germline V gene encodes CDR1 MNHNS and CDR2 SASEGT. The CDR3 has 15 amino acids. V was trimmed by 0 bases and J by 1 base, leaving 9 bases between them.